Given below is one T cell receptor beta chain in context. Its matching antigen is unknown. Time point reported: week 3, after first cycle of checkpoint inhibitor. Apart from a couple of fast progressors, RECIST 1.1 response was judged 12 weeks post-infusion. The sample is drawn from a study of blood T cell dynamics during melanoma immunotherapy. In the study overall: Standard first-line treatment here was pembrolizumab or nivolumab plus ipilimumab in metastatic melanoma. Study observations and caveats: Whether repertoire-driving clones were melanoma-specific could not be determined.

Clones were sequenced by immunoSEQ multiplex PCR, and TCRdb holds only the in-frame ones, with some missing. The data show over 10,000 clones, around 91% seen once. V shed 0 bases, J shed 2 bases, and the junction held 6 bases outside the gene matches. Germline V gene data show CDR1 as SGHVS and CDR2 as FQNEAQ. There are 16 residues in the CDR3. The sample consisted of effector memory CD8+ T cells from blood, taken from a patient treated with checkpoint blockade. This rearrangement joins TRBV7-8 to TRBJ2-7, with 8 bases that match TRBD2. This clonotype was obtained from a human donor with melanoma. CDR3 region: CASSLAQVAGTYEQYF. The CDR3 bases are TGTGCCAGCAGCTTAGCGCAGGTAGCGGGGACCTACGAGCAGTACTTC.